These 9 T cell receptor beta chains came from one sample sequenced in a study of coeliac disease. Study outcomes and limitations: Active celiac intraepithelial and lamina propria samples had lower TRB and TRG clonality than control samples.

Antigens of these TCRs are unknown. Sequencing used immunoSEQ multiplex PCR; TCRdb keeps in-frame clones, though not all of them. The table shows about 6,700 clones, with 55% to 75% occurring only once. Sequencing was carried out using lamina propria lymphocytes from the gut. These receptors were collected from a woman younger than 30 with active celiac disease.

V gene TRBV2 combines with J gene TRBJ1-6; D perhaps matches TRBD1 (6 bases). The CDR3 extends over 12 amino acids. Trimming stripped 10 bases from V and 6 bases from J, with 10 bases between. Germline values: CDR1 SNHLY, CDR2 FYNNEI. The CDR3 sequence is CATRGLNSPLHF. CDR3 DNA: TGTGCCACCAGGGGACTTAATTCACCCCTCCACTTT.

The CDR3 nucleotides read TGTGCCAGCTCACCACTGGGACAGGGGAATGAAAAACTGTTTTTT. Its protein product is CASSPLGQGNEKLFF. This sequence joins TRBV18 and TRBJ1-4; 10 bases agree with TRBD1. Trimming took 1 base from V and 5 from J; bases not matched to a gene: 1. Germline assignment: CDR1 KGHSH and CDR2 LQKENI. The CDR3 consists of 15 residues.

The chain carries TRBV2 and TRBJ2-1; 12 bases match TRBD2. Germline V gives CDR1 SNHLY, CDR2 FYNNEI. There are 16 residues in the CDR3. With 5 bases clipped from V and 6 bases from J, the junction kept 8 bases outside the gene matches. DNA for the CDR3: TGTGCCAGCAGTTTCTCCCTAGCGGGGGGGCGCAATGAGCAGTTCTTC. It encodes CASSFSLAGGRNEQFF.

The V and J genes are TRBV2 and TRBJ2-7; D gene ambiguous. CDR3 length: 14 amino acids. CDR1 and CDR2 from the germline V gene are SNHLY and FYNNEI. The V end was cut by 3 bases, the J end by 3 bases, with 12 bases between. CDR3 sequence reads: CASSETAGNYEQYF. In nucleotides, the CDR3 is TGTGCCAGCAGTGAGACGGCAGGTAACTACGAGCAGTACTTC.

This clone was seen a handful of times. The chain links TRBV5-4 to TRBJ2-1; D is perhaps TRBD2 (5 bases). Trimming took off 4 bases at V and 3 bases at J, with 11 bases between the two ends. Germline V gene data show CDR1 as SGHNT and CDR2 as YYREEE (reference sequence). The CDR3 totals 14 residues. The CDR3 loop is CASSPAGNYNEQFF. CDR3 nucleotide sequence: TGTGCCAGCAGCCCCGCCGGGAACTACAATGAGCAGTTCTTC.

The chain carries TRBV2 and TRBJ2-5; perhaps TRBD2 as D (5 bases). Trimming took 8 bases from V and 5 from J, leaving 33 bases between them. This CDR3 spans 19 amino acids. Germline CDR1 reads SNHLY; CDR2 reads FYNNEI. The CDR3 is CASGGIIVASRPPGETQYF. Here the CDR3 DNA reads TGTGCCAGCGGAGGTATCATTGTGGCTAGCCGACCCCCGGGGGAGACCCAGTACTTC.

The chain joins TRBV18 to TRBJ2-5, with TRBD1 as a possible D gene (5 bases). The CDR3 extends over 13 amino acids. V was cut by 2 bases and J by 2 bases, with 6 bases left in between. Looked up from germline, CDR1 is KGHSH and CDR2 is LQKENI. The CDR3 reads CASSPGQQETQYF. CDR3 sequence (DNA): TGTGCCAGCTCACCAGGACAACAAGAGACCCAGTACTTC.

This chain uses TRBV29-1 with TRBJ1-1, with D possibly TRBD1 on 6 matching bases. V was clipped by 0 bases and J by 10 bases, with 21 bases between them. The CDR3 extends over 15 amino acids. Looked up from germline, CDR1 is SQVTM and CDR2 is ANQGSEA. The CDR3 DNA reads TGCAGCGTTGAAGATCTGGATAGGGGGGGAACGGTAGCTTTCTTT. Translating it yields CSVEDLDRGGTVAFF. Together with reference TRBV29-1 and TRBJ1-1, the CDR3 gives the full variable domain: SAVISQKPSRDICQRGTSLTIQCQVDSQVTMMFWYRQQPGQSLTLIATANQGSEATYESGFVIDKFPISRPNLTFSTLTVSNMSPEDSSIYLCSVEDLDRGGTVAFFGQGTRLTVV.

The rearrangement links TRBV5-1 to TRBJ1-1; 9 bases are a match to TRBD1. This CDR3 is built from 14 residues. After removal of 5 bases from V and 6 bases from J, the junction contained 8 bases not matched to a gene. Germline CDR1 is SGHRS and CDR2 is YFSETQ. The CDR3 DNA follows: TGCGCCAGCAGGTCACAGGGGGCGGATCCTGAAGCTTTCTTT. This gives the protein CASRSQGADPEAFF.